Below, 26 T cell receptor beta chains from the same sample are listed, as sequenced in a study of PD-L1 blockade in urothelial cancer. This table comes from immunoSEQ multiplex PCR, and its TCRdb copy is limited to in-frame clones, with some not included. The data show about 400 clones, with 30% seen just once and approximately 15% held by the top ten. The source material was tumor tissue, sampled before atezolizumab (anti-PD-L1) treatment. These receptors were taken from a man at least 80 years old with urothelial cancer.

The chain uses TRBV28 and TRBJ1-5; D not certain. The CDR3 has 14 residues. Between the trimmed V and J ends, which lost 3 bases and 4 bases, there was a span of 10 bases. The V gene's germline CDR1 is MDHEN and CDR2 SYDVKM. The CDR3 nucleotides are TGTGCCAGCAGTTTCGGCCAGTGGAATCAGCCCCAGCATTTT. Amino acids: CASSFGQWNQPQHF.

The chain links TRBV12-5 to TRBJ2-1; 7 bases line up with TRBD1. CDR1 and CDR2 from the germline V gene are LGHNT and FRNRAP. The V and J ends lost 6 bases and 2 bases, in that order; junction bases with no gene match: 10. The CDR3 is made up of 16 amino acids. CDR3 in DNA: TGTGCTAGTGGCCTGACCGGGACAGTCCCCTACAATGAGCAGTTCTTC. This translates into CASGLTGTVPYNEQFF.

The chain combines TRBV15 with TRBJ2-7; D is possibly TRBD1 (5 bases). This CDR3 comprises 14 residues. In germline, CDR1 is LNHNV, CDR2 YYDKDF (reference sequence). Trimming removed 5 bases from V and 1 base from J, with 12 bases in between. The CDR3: CATSPWGGSYEQYF. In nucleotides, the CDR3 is TGTGCCACCAGCCCCTGGGGCGGTTCCTACGAGCAGTACTTC.

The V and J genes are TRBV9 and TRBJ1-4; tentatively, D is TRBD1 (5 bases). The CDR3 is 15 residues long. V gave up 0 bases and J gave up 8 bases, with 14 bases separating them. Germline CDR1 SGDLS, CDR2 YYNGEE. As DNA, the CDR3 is TGTGCCAGCAGCGTAGCAGGGAGGGCGGGGGAAAAACTGTTTTTT. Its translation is CASSVAGRAGEKLFF.

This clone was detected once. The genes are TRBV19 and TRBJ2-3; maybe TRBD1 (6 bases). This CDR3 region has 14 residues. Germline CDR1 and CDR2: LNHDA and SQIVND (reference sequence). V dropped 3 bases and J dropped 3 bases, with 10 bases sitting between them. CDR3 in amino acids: CASSIPTGTDTQYF. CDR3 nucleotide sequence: TGTGCCAGTAGTATCCCGACAGGAACAGATACGCAGTATTTT.

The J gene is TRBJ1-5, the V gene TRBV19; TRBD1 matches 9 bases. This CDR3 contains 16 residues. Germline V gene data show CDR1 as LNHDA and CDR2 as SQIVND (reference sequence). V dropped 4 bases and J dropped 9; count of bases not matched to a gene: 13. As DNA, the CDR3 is TGTGCCAGTAGTAAACCGGGACAGGGATTAGTACGGCCCCAGCATTTT. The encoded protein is CASSKPGQGLVRPQHF.

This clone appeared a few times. The CDR3 sequence: CTSSQDSPLSFGTSGRGTEAFF. The DNA for the CDR3 is TGCACCAGCAGCCAAGATTCCCCCTTAAGTTTTGGAACGTCGGGGCGGGGGACTGAAGCTTTCTTT. The chain links TRBV1 to TRBJ1-1. TRBV1 is labeled a pseudogene. The CDR3 is 22 amino acids.

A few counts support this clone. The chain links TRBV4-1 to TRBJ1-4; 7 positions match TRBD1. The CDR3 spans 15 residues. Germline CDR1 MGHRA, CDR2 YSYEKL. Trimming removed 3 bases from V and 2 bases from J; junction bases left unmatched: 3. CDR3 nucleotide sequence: TGCGCCAGCAGCCAGACAGGGTACACTAATGAAAAACTGTTTTTT. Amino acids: CASSQTGYTNEKLFF.

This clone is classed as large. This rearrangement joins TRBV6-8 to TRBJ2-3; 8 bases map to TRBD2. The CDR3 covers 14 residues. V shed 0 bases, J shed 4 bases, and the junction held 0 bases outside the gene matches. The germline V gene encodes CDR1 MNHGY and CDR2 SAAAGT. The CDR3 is CASSYSTSADTQYF. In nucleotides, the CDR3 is TGTGCCAGCAGTTACTCGACTAGCGCAGATACGCAGTATTTT.

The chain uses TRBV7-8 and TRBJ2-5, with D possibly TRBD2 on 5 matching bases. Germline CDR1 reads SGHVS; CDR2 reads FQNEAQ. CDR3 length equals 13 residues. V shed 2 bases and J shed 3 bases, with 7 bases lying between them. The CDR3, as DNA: TGTGCCAGCAGCTTATACGGGAAAGAGACCCAGTACTTC. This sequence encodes CASSLYGKETQYF.

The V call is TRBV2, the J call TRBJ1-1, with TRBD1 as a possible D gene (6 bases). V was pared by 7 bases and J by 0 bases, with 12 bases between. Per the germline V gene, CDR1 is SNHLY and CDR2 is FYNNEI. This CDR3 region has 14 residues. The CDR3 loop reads CASKNRVLNTEAFF. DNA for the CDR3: TGTGCCAGCAAGAACAGGGTTCTGAACACTGAAGCTTTCTTT. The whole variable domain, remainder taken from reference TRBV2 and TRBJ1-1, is EPEVTQTPSHQVTQMGQEVILRCVPISNHLYFYWYRQILGQKVEFLVSFYNNEISEKSEIFDDQFSVERPDGSNFTLKIRSTKLEDSAMYFCASKNRVLNTEAFFGQGTRLTVV.

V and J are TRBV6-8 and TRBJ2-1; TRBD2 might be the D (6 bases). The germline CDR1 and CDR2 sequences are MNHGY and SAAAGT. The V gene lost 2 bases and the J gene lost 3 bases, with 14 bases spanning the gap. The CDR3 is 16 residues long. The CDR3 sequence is CASSYGGEPGYNEQFF. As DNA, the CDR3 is TGTGCCAGCAGTTACGGCGGGGAGCCGGGCTACAATGAGCAGTTCTTC.

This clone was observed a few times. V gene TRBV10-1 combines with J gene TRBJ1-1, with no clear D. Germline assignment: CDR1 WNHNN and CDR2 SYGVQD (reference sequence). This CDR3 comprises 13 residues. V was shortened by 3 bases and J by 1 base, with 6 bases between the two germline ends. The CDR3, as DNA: TGCGCCAGCAGTGAAGTCGGGAACACTGAAGCTTTCTTT. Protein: CASSEVGNTEAFF.

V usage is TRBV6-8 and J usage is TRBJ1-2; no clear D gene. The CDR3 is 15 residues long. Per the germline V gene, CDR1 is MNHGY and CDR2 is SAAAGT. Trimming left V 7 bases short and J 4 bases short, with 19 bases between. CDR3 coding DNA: TGTGCCAGCACAAAGTCCCTGGACGGAATCTATGGCTACACCTTC. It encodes CASTKSLDGIYGYTF.

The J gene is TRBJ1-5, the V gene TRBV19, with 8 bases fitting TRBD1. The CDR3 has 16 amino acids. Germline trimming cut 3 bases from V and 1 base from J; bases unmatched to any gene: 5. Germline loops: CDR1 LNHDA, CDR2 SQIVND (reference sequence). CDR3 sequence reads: CASSIRQGASNQPQHF. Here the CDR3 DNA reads TGTGCCAGTAGTATTCGGCAGGGGGCGAGCAATCAGCCCCAGCATTTT.

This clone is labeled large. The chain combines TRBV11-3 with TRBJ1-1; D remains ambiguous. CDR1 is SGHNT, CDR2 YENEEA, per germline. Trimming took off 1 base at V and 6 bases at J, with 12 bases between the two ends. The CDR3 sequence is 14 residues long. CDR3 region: CASSLGGMRPEAFF. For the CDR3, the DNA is TGTGCCAGCAGCTTAGGGGGAATGAGGCCTGAAGCTTTCTTT.

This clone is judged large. The CDR3 sequence: CASTQGLGYGYTF. The CDR3 DNA reads TGTGCCAGCACCCAGGGTCTGGGTTACGGCTACACCTTC. V usage is TRBV6-8 and J usage is TRBJ1-2, with D possibly TRBD1 on 5 matching bases. CDR3 length: 13 residues. Germline V lookup: CDR1 MNHGY, CDR2 SAAAGT. V dropped 7 bases and J dropped 8 bases, with 17 bases sitting between them.

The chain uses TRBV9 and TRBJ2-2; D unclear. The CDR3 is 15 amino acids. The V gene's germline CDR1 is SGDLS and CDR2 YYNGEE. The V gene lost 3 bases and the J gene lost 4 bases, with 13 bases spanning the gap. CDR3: CASSGWGSGTGELFF. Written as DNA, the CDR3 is TGTGCCAGCAGCGGGTGGGGTTCCGGCACCGGGGAGCTGTTTTTT.

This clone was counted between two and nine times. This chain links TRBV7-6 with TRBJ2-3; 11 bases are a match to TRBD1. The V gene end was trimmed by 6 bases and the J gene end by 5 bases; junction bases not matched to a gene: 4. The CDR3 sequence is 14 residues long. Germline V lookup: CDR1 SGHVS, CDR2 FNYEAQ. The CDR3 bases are TGTGCCAGCAGACCGGACAGGGGGCAAGATACGCAGTATTTT. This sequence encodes CASRPDRGQDTQYF.

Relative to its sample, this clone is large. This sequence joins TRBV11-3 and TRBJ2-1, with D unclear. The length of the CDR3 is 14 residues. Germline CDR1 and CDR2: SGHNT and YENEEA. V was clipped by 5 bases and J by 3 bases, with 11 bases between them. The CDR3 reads CASSPRSVYNEQFF. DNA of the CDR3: TGTGCCAGCAGCCCCCGGTCAGTCTACAATGAGCAGTTCTTC.

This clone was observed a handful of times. The CDR3 loop is CASSPPGGSRNTEAFF. CDR3 nucleotide sequence: TGTGCCAGCAGTCCACCGGGGGGATCTAGGAACACTGAAGCTTTCTTT. This chain joins TRBV11-3 and TRBJ1-1; TRBD1 is a possible D gene (5 bases). CDR3 size: 16 residues. V lost 6 bases and J lost 1, with 18 bases in between. Looked up from germline, CDR1 is SGHNT and CDR2 is YENEEA.

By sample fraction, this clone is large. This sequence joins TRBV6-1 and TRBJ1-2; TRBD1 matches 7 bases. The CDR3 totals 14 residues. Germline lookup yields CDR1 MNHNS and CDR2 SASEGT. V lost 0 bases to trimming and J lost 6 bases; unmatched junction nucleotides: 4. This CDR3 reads CASSEAWTGDGYTF. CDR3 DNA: TGTGCCAGCAGTGAAGCGTGGACAGGTGATGGCTACACCTTC.

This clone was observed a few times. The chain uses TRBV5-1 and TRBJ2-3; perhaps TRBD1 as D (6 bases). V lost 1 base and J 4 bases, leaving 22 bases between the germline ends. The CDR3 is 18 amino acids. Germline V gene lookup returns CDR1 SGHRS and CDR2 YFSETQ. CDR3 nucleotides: TGCGCCAGCAGCTTGTCGGGGTGGAGTGACAGGCCCGCAGATACGCAGTATTTT. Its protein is CASSLSGWSDRPADTQYF.

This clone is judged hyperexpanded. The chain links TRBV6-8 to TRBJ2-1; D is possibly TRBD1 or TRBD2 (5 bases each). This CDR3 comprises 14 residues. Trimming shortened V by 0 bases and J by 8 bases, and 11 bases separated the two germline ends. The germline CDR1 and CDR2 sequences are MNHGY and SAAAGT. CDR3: CASSYSRGIDEQFF. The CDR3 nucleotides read TGTGCCAGCAGTTACTCGAGGGGTATCGATGAGCAGTTCTTC.

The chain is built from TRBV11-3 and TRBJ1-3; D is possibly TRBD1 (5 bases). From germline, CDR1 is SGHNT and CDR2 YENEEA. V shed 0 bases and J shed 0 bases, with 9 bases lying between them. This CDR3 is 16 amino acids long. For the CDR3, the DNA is TGTGCCAGCAGCTTAGATCGGGGCAACTCTGGAAACACCATATATTTT. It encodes CASSLDRGNSGNTIYF.

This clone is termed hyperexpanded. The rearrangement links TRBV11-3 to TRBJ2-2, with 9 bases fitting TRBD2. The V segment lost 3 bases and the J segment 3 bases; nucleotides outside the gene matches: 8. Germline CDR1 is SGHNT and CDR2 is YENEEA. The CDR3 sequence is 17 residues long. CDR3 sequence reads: CASSLAVAGGDTGELFF. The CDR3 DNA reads TGTGCCAGCAGCTTGGCCGTCGCGGGAGGGGACACCGGGGAGCTGTTTTTT.